This T cell receptor (beta chain) derives from a study of shared clonotypes between healthy human individuals (dated by TCRdb to 2018 to 2020). Context from the whole study: Two women and three men aged 18 to 49 years were included in the cohort. For each donor, CD4 naive and CD4 memory were each given three plates, CD8 naive was given two plates, and CD8 memory was given one plate. To estimate repertoire size and how much clonotypes are shared between individuals, the study performed deep sequencing of blood TCR repertoires from roughly five healthy adults. To increase sequencing depth and limit assay-specific biases, TCR repertoire library preparation and sequencing were carried out by different laboratories using diverse techniques. Each donor's leukapheresis produced roughly between roughly 0.94 and 9.5 billion PBMCs. Overall study outcomes, separate from this receptor: Clonotypes shared by all four sorted-subset donors showed higher generation probabilities than non-shared clonotypes. Sharing across several donors was observed for approximately 5% of naive CD4, 3.5% of naive CD8, about 2.3% of memory CD4, and around 0.42% of memory CD8 clonotypes. Based on pairwise subsampling, the degree of clonotype sharing among donors was expected to be affected by sequencing depth. Sampling was limited to blood, and TCR repertoires in tissue likely differ from TCR repertoires in blood. Incomplete sequencing was indicated by rarefaction of sorted-subset datasets, despite the large sequencing depth. Naive subsets generally had larger estimated clonotype richness than memory subsets. Because the study included a small number of donors, the genetic and exposure-history diversity represented was limited.

Using the deep immunoSEQ assay, TCR CDR3 regions were amplified from genomic DNA by multiplex PCR. Genomic DNA extracted from each cell subset was distributed evenly over all wells of several immunoSEQ 96-well plates, and each plate served as one replicate. Each replicate PCR for sorted subsets received 150 to 250 ng genomic DNA, equal to 28,000 or so T cell genomes. The purified libraries were quantified using a Qubit 3.0 fluorometer, sized with a Bioanalyzer 2100, and then quantified again using the KAPA Library Quantification kit. A separate single-read 150-cycle Illumina NextSeq 550 flow cell was used to sequence each immunoSEQ 96-well plate. Concerning the study's data processing: Because the immunoSEQ output included only junctional sequences and no quality scores, the filtering could not be the same as the filtering used for full-length reads. To assign V/J genes and CDR3, sequences were annotated using PyIR, a Python wrapper for IgBLAST v1.9, with IMGT germline references. Reads were removed for weak V/J assignments (E-value above 1e-6), missing CDR3, stop codons, out-of-frame junctions, or ambiguous translated residues. V3J clonotypes were defined as sequences sharing the same inferred V gene, J gene, and CDR3 amino acid sequence. Percentage overlap between repertoires was computed as shared unique clonotypes divided by the size of the smaller repertoire. Repertoire richness was assessed with RTK rarefaction, the Chao1 estimator, and Recon v2.1 estimates of unobserved clonotypes. OLGA was used to compute generation probabilities for all TCRbeta clonotypes that the gDNA method yielded from a handful of donors. TCRdb mirrors the immuneACCESS table, restricted to in-frame sequences. Some clones are absent from its copies; in checked studies, under half trace to an unresolved V gene, and the reason for the others is unknown. The V and J calls and clone size are taken from that table; D and trimming were inferred from the DNA. The sample table lists under 600,000 clones, 95% to 98% of them with a count of one. Approximately 0.3% of the sample comes from the top ten.

CDR1 LNHDA and CDR2 SQIVND were looked up in the germline V gene (reference sequence). V and J are truncated by 8 bases and 3 bases respectively, leaving an intervening sequence of 7 bases. From cysteine to phenylalanine, the CDR3 is 11 amino acids long. CDR3 DNA only is kept here, 33 bases in frame from base 1. CD8 naive samples consisted of CD45RO-negative cells that were positively selected for CCR7, yielding a CD45RA+CCR7+ population without TemRA cells. Healthy HIV-negative adults with no recently reported acute infections or vaccinations were included as donors. Only Caucasian adults living in Nashville, Tennessee, USA were represented among the donors. After blood collection by leukapheresis, PBMCs were isolated using Ficoll-Histopaque density gradient centrifugation and then cryopreserved in the vapor phase of liquid nitrogen. Purity and quantity of every magnetically sorted T cell population were checked by analytical flow cytometry. Genomic DNA was isolated from every sorted fraction and measured by UV absorbance on a Nanodrop 2000c.

This clone was seen a single time. This clone's antigen is unknown. One base away there is no much larger clone; base qualities are not given. Different DNA sequences within this sample yield the same CDR3. The rearranged segments are TRBV19 and TRBJ1-2; the D segment cannot be called with confidence. Input material: naive CD8+ T cells sorted from blood. The meaning of the sample's cell subset or site label: CD45RA+CCR7+. This receptor was taken from a man aged 30-40 years in good health. The nucleotide sequence is given as TGTGCCAGTCGGACGGACTATGGCTACACCTTC. Translated, it reads CASRTDYGYTF.